This T cell receptor beta chain is from a study of Tregs in tolerant kidney transplant recipients. The CDR3 sequence is 16 residues long. The germline V gene encodes CDR1 SGHVS and CDR2 FQNEAQ. Trimming took off 7 bases at V and 0 bases at J, with 16 bases between the two ends. Generated by immunoSEQ multiplex PCR, the TCRdb table keeps only in-frame clones and is missing some. The table shows some 56,000 clones, with about 89% occurring only once. The nonmyeloablative bone marrow transplants came from related graft donors, with transient mixed chimerism. Thawed PBMCs were FACS-sorted into unstimulated CD4+CD25+CD127- regulatory T cells, CD4+CD25- non-regulatory cells, CD4 and CD8 cells.

The sequencing used CD8+ T cells from blood (PBMCs), collected 24 months after the transplant. The chain joins TRBV7-8 to TRBJ1-5, with D unclear. This sequence was found in a human patient who received a combined kidney and bone marrow transplant. Some of the T cells might come from the graft donor. DNA for the CDR3: TGTGCCAGCACCCCGACGGCGGTTTATAGCAATCAGCCCCAGCATTTT. Translation gives CASTPTAVYSNQPQHF.